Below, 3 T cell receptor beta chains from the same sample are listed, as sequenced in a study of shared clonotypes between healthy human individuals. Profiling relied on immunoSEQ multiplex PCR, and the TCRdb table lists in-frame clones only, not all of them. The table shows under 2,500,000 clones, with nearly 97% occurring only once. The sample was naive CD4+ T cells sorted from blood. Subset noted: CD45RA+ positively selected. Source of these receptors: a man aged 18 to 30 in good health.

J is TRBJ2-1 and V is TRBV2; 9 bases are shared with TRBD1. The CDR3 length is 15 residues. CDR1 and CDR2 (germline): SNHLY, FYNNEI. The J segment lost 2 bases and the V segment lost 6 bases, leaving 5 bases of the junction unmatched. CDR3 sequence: CASRAGTGPYNEQFF. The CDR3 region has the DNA TGTGCCAGCAGGGCCGGGACAGGGCCCTACAATGAGCAGTTCTTC.

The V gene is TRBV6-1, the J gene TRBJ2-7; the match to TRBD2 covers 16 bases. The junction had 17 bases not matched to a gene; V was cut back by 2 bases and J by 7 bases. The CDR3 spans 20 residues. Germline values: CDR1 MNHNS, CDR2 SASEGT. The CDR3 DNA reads TGTGCCAGCAGTGAAAAGTTTTTCGGGACTAGCGGGGGGGCTTATCGGGAGCAGTACTTC. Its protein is CASSEKFFGTSGGAYREQYF.

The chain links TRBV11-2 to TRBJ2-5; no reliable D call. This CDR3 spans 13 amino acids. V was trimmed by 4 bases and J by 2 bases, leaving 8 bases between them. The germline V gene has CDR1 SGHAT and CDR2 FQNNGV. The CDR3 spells CASSSDLQETQYF. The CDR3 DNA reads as TGTGCCAGCAGCTCCGACCTACAAGAGACCCAGTACTTC. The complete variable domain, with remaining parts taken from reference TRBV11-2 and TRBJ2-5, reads EAGVAQSPRYKIIEKRQSVAFWCNPISGHATLYWYQQILGQGPKLLIQFQNNGVVDDSQLPKDRFSAERLKGVDSTLKIQPAKLEDSAVYLCASSSDLQETQYFGPGTRLLVL.